Ten or more counts support the clone carrying this TCR beta chain. The antigen is not known. Libraries for TCR beta were made by quantitative 5'-RACE with molecular barcodes. TCRdb reprocessed the 5' RACE reads via MiXCR and lists one record per CDR3 protein. There are about 200,000 distinct CDR3 sequences in the sample; roughly 6.6% occur only once, and more than 13% lies in the top ten. Germline CDR1 and CDR2: KGHDR and SFDVKD. Unmatched junction bases numbered 10, after V lost 1 base and J lost 12 bases. This CDR3 has 15 amino acids. This record comes from a study of CD8 T cells in ankylosing spondylitis. Study findings and constraints: CD8+ disease-linked clones were present at relatively low frequencies in blood. Researchers reportedly found disease-linked clones significantly enriched in matched ankylosing spondylitis synovial fluid. Characteristic of ankylosing spondylitis blood, it appeared, was a TCR beta motif comprising roughly 8 highly homologous variants. Certain motif variants had earlier been reported in reactive arthritis synovial fluid and blood.

Sequences were obtained from blood, either unsorted or a sorted T cell fraction (not recorded which). The chain couples TRBV24-1 to TRBJ2-1, with 8 positions matching TRBD2. This receptor was identified in a male donor with ankylosing spondylitis. Here the CDR3 reads CATSDLRGGTAGQFF. The CDR3 nucleotides are TGTGCCACCAGTGATTTACGGGGGGGAACGGCCGGGCAGTTCTTC.